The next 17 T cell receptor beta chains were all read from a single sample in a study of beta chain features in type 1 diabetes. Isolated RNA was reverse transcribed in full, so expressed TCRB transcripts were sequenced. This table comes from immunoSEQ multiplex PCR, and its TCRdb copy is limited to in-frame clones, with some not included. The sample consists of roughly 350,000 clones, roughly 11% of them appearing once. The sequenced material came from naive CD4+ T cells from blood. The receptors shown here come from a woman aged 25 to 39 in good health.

The CDR3 DNA reads TGCGCCAGCAGCCAACCGGGACTAGGTGCGAATGAGCAGTTCTTC. It is translated as CASSQPGLGANEQFF. The V call is TRBV4-3, the J call TRBJ2-1, with TRBD2 matching 8 bases. V was clipped by 2 bases and J by 7 bases; unmatched bases: 7. CDR1 is LGHNA, CDR2 YSLEER, per germline. The CDR3 runs 15 residues.

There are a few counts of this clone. CDR3 DNA sequence: TGCGCCAGCAGCCAGGCGACGGGGTCTTACGAGCAGTACTTC. It translates to CASSQATGSYEQYF. The rearrangement joins TRBV4-3 to TRBJ2-7; possibly TRBD2 for D (5 bases). Per germline, CDR1 LGHNA and CDR2 YSLEER. V lost 3 bases and J 4 bases, leaving 13 bases between the germline ends. This CDR3 is 14 amino acids long.

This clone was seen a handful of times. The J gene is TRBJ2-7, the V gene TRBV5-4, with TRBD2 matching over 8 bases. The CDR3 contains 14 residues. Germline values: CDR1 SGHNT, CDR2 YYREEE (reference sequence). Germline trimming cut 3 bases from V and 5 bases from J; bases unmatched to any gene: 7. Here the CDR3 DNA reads TGTGCCAGCAGCTCAGGACTAGCTTTCGACGAGCAGTACTTC. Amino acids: CASSSGLAFDEQYF. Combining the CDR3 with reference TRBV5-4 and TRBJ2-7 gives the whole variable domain ETGVTQSPTHLIKTRGQQVTLRCSSQSGHNTVSWYQQALGQGPQFIFQYYREEENGRGNFPPRFSGLQFPNYSSELNVNALELDDSALYLCASSSGLAFDEQYFGPGTRLTVT.

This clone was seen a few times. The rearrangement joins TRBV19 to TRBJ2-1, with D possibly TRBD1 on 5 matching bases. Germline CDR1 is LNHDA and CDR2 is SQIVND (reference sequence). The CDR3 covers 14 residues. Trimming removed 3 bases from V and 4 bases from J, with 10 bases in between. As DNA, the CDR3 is TGTGCCAGTAGTATGGACACGGAATACAATGAGCAGTTCTTC. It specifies CASSMDTEYNEQFF.

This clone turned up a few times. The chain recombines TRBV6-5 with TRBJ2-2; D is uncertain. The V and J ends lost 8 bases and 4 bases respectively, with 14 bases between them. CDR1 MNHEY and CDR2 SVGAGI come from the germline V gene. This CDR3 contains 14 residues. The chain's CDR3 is CASSGSPGTGELFF. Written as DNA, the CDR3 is TGTGCCAGCTCCGGGTCCCCGGGCACCGGGGAGCTGTTTTTT.

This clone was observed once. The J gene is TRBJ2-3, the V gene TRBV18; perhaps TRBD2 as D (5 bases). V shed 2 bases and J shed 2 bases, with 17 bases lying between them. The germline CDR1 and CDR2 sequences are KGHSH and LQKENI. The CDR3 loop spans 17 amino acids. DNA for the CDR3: TGTGCCAGCTCACCATATGTCGTCTCGGGGAACACAGATACGCAGTATTTT. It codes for CASSPYVVSGNTDTQYF.

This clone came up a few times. The CDR3 nucleotides are TGTGCCTTAGGGACTAGCGGGAGGGCCGAAGAGACCCAGTACTTC. Protein product: CALGTSGRAEETQYF. The chain links TRBV30 to TRBJ2-5; 16 bases match TRBD2. The CDR3 length is 15 residues. J lost 3 bases, V lost 7 bases, and 5 bases had no gene match. The germline V gene has CDR1 GTSNPN and CDR2 SVGIG (reference sequence).

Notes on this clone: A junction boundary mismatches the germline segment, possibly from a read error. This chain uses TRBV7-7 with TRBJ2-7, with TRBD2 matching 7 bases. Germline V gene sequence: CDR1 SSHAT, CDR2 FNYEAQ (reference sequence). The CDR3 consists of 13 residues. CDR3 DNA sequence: TGTGCTAGCAGCTACGGGAGGACCGGCGAGCAGTACTTC. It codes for CASSYGRTGEQYF.

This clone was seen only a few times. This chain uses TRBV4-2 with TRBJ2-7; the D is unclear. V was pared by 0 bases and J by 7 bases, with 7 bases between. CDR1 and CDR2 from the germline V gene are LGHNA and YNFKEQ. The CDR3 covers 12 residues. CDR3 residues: CASSQDSYEQYF. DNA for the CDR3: TGTGCCAGCAGCCAAGATTCGTATGAGCAGTACTTC.

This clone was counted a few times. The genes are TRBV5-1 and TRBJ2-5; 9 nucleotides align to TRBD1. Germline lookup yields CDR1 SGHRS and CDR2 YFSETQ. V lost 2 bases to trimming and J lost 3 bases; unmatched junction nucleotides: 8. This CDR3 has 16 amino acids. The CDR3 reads CASSLQGAQLKETQYF. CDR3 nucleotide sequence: TGCGCCAGCAGCTTACAGGGGGCTCAACTGAAAGAGACCCAGTACTTC.

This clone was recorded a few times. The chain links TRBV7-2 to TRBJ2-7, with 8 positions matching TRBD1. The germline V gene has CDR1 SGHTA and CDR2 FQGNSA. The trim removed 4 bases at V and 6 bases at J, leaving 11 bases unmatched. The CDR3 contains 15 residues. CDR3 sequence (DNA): TGTGCCAGCAGCTCCCAGGACAGGGCCCTCGTCGAGCAGTACTTC. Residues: CASSSQDRALVEQYF.

The CDR3 sequence: CASSQGTSGLYEQYF. The CDR3 region has the DNA TGTGCCAGCAGCCAAGGGACTAGCGGACTGTACGAGCAGTACTTC. This chain links TRBV28 with TRBJ2-7, with 11 bases identical to TRBD2. V lost 6 bases, J lost 4 bases, and 8 bases stayed unmatched. The CDR3 loop spans 15 amino acids. Germline V CDR1 and CDR2: MDHEN, SYDVKM.

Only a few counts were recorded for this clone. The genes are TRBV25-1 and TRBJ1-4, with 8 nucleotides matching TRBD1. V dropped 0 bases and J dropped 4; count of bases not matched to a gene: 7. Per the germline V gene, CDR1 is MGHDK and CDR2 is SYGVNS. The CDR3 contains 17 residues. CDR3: CASSEYLGQGHNEKLFF. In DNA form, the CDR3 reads TGTGCCAGCAGTGAATATCTAGGACAGGGACATAATGAAAAACTGTTTTTT.

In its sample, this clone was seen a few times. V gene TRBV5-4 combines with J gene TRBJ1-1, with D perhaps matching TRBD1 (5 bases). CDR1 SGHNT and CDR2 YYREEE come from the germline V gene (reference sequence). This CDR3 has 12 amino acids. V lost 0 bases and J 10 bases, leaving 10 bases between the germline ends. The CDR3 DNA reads TGTGCCAGCAGCTTGGGACAGTATCCAGCTTTCTTT. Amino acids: CASSLGQYPAFF.

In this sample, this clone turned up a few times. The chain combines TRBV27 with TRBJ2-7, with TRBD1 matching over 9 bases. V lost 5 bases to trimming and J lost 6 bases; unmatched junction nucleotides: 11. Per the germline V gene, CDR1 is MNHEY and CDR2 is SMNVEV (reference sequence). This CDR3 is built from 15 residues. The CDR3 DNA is TGTGCCAGCAGTCCCCCTGGGACAGGGAGGTCCGAGCAGTACTTC. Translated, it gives CASSPPGTGRSEQYF.

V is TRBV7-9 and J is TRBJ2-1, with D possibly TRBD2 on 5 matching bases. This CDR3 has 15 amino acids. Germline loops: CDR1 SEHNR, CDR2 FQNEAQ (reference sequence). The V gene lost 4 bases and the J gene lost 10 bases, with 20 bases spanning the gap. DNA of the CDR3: TGTGCCAGCAGCTCGTCCGGAACTAGGATAAAGGAGCAGTTCTTC. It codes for CASSSSGTRIKEQFF.

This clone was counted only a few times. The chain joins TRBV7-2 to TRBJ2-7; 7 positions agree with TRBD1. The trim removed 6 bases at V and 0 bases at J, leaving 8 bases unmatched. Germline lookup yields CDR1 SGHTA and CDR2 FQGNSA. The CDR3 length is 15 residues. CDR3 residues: CASSEGTASSYEQYF. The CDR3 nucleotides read TGTGCCAGCAGTGAAGGGACAGCCAGCTCCTACGAGCAGTACTTC.